A selection of T cell receptor beta chains follows, all from one sample in a study of blood T cell repertoires in COVID-19. Some clones are missing from TCRdb's copy, which holds only in-frame ones; the method was immunoSEQ multiplex PCR. The profile shows approximately 220,000 clones, 65% to 90% of them singletons. The material sequenced was PBMCs or T cells enriched from blood (not recorded which). Receptors originate from a woman aged 40 to 50 with acute COVID-19. Each CDR3 is given with its conserved first and last residue. A D gene is named only where the DNA matches it firmly. Not every row has a clone size; where given, it reads once, few, many or a size class.

size: NA; J: TRBJ1-2; D: NA; V: TRBV28; CDR3: CASRPGGQRNYGYTF; DNA: TGTGCCAGCAGACCCGGTGGGCAGCGGAACTATGGCTACACCTTC
size: NA; J: TRBJ2-1; D: NA; V: TRBV19; CDR3: CASSVREEQFF; DNA: TGTGCCAGTAGTGTTAGAGAGGAGCAGTTCTTC
size: NA; J: TRBJ1-2; D: TRBD1; V: TRBV5-1; CDR3: CASSLVQGAGGYTF; DNA: TGCGCCAGCAGCTTGGTCCAGGGGGCAGGGGGCTACACCTTC
size: NA; J: TRBJ2-6; D: NA; V: TRBV5-5; CDR3: CASSLPGAPLSGANVLTF; DNA: TGTGCCAGCAGCCTACCAGGGGCCCCTCTGTCTGGGGCCAACGTCCTGACTTTC
size: NA; J: TRBJ1-3; D: NA; V: TRBV7-2; CDR3: CASSPGTGSGNTIYF; DNA: TGTGCCAGCAGCCCCGGCACGGGAAGTGGAAACACCATATATTTT
size: NA; J: TRBJ2-5; D: NA; V: TRBV28; CDR3: CASSLRGSTAETQYF; DNA: TGTGCCAGCAGTTTGAGAGGATCGACGGCCGAGACCCAGTACTTC
size: NA; J: TRBJ2-3; D: NA; V: TRBV7-2; CDR3: CASSLMAGKQDTQYF; DNA: TGTGCCAGCAGCTTGATGGCAGGGAAACAGGATACGCAGTATTTT
size: once; J: TRBJ1-1; D: TRBD1; V: TRBV15; CDR3: CATSSPGQVNTEAFF; DNA: TGTGCCACCAGCAGCCCGGGACAGGTCAACACTGAAGCTTTCTTT
size: NA; J: TRBJ1-5; D: NA; V: TRBV19; CDR3: CASSYQRNQPQHF; DNA: TGTGCCAGTAGTTATCAGAGGAATCAGCCCCAGCATTTT
size: once; J: TRBJ2-5; D: TRBD2; V: TRBV19; CDR3: CASRHRGLPRQETQYF; DNA: TGTGCCAGTAGACATCGGGGACTACCTAGACAAGAGACCCAGTACTTC
size: NA; J: TRBJ2-3; D: TRBD2; V: TRBV11-3; CDR3: CASSPRTSGTDTQYF; DNA: TGTGCCAGCAGCCCGCGGACTAGCGGCACAGATACGCAGTATTTT
size: NA; J: TRBJ1-1; D: NA; V: TRBV6-5; CDR3: CASSPRGTNTEAFF; DNA: TGTGCCAGCAGCCCCAGGGGCACCAACACTGAAGCTTTCTTT
size: NA; J: TRBJ2-3; D: NA; V: TRBV28; CDR3: CASSSRERQYF; DNA: TGTGCCAGCAGTAGTCGGGAAAGGCAGTATTTT
size: NA; J: TRBJ1-1; D: NA; V: TRBV13; CDR3: CASSSTDPEAFF; DNA: TGTGCCAGCAGTTCTACCGATCCCGAAGCTTTCTTT
size: NA; J: TRBJ2-1; D: NA; V: TRBV28; CDR3: CASSPQNEQFF; DNA: TGTGCCAGCAGCCCACAAAATGAGCAGTTCTTC
size: NA; J: TRBJ1-1; D: NA; V: TRBV12-3/TRBV12-4; CDR3: CASSLGAGGAFF; DNA: TGTGCCAGCAGTTTGGGCGCCGGGGGGGCTTTCTTT
size: NA; J: TRBJ1-5; D: NA; V: TRBV6-5; CDR3: CASSYSGTVSNQPQHF; DNA: TGTGCCAGCAGTTACTCTGGCACCGTGAGCAATCAGCCCCAGCATTTT
size: once; J: TRBJ1-6; D: TRBD1; V: TRBV3-1/TRBV3-2; CDR3: CASNRQGDSPLHF; DNA: TGTGCCAGCAACCGACAGGGGGACTCACCCCTCCACTTT
size: NA; J: TRBJ2-5; D: TRBD1; V: TRBV3-1/TRBV3-2; CDR3: CASSAQGAGETQYF; DNA: TGTGCCAGCAGTGCACAGGGGGCGGGGGAGACCCAGTACTTC
size: NA; J: TRBJ1-1; D: NA; V: TRBV28; CDR3: CASRPRGSVTEAFF; DNA: TGTGCCAGCAGGCCGAGGGGGTCGGTCACTGAAGCTTTCTTT
size: NA; J: TRBJ1-2; D: TRBD1; V: TRBV28; CDR3: CASRTGQGYGYTF; DNA: TGTGCCAGCAGAACGGGACAGGGCTATGGCTACACCTTC
size: NA; J: TRBJ2-1; D: TRBD1; V: TRBV7-2; CDR3: CASSFPRDRPGPEQFF; DNA: TGTGCCAGCAGCTTCCCCCGGGACAGACCGGGACCAGAGCAGTTCTTC
size: NA; J: TRBJ2-3; D: NA; V: TRBV19; CDR3: CASSDVGLRAGTTDTQYF; DNA: TGTGCCAGTAGTGACGTTGGCTTGCGGGCTGGAACCACAGATACGCAGTATTTT
size: NA; J: TRBJ1-1; D: TRBD1; V: TRBV28; CDR3: CASSDRGLEAFF; DNA: TGTGCCAGCAGCGACAGGGGCCTTGAAGCTTTCTTT